The next 28 T cell receptor beta chains were all read from a single sample in a study of blood T cell repertoires in COVID-19. Generated by immunoSEQ multiplex PCR, the TCRdb table keeps only in-frame clones and is missing some. The sample lists around 210,000 clones, approximately 80% occurring once. Sequencing was done on a sample of peripheral blood. The receptors originated from a human donor in a cohort sampled during active COVID-19.

The V and J genes are TRBV2 and TRBJ2-1; 8 bases are a match to TRBD2. Germline trimming cut 7 bases from V and 6 bases from J; bases unmatched to any gene: 14. Germline CDR1 is SNHLY and CDR2 is FYNNEI. The CDR3 is 16 residues long. The CDR3 here is CASIGREAKVSNEQFF. In DNA, the CDR3 is TGTGCCAGCATCGGGCGGGAGGCCAAAGTCAGCAATGAGCAGTTCTTC.

The gene calls are TRBV30 and TRBJ1-4, with D possibly being TRBD1 (5 bases). Germline-derived CDR1 and CDR2 are GTSNPN and SVGIG (reference sequence). The CDR3 contains 13 residues. The V end lost 1 base, the J end lost 7 bases, and 10 bases lay between the germline ends. The CDR3: CAWSGGVGEKLFF. The CDR3 DNA follows: TGTGCCTGGAGTGGGGGGGTCGGTGAAAAACTGTTTTTT.

The rearrangement uses TRBV4-1 and TRBJ1-2; 7 bases match TRBD1. Trimming removed 5 bases from V and 1 base from J; junction bases left unmatched: 7. Germline V gives CDR1 MGHRA, CDR2 YSYEKL. CDR3 size: 15 residues. Written as DNA, the CDR3 is TGCGCCAGCAGCGTTAAGGGACAGAATAACTATGGCTACACCTTC. Translated, it gives CASSVKGQNNYGYTF.

This sequence joins TRBV5-6 and TRBJ2-6; a weak D match, TRBD1 (6 bases). The V end was cut by 2 bases, the J end by 2 bases, with 8 bases between. Germline lookup yields CDR1 SGHDT and CDR2 YYEEEE. There are 15 residues in the CDR3. CDR3 sequence: CASSFDRTGANVLTF. CDR3 coding DNA: TGTGCCAGCAGCTTTGACAGGACTGGGGCCAACGTCCTGACTTTC.

In DNA form, the CDR3 reads TGTGCCAGCAGTCTCAAGACAGGGACAAGACCCCTCCACTTT. It is translated as CASSLKTGTRPLHF. The V and J genes are TRBV6-5 and TRBJ1-6; the match to TRBD1 covers 7 bases. CDR1 is MNHEY and CDR2 is SVGAGI in the germline V gene. V was clipped by 5 bases and J by 12 bases; unmatched bases: 10. The CDR3 totals 14 residues.

V gene TRBV19 combines with J gene TRBJ2-3; possible D gene TRBD2, 6 bases. Germline values: CDR1 LNHDA, CDR2 SQIVND (reference sequence). There are 14 residues in the CDR3. The germline V and J ends were trimmed by 8 bases and 1 base, with 13 bases remaining between them. The CDR3 is CASADTGGTDTQYF. The CDR3 DNA reads TGTGCCAGTGCCGACACGGGGGGCACAGATACGCAGTATTTT.

The chain has TRBV12-3 or TRBV12-4 and TRBJ1-1; D is uncertain. The CDR3 has 13 amino acids. V was pared by 3 bases and J by 3 bases, with 8 bases between. This chain's CDR3 is CASSFRSHTEAFF. In nucleotides, the CDR3 is TGTGCCAGCAGTTTTAGGAGCCACACTGAAGCTTTCTTT.

The gene calls are TRBV27 and TRBJ1-1; weak D call: TRBD1 (6 bases). The germline CDR1 and CDR2 sequences are MNHEY and SMNVEV (reference sequence). The CDR3 covers 13 residues. V lost 5 bases and J lost 3, with 10 bases in between. CDR3 in DNA: TGTGCCAGCAGTCCACAGGGTTACACTGAAGCTTTCTTT. This sequence encodes CASSPQGYTEAFF.

The chain is built from TRBV10-3 and TRBJ2-1, with TRBD2 identical over 10 bases. With V trimmed by 2 bases and J by 9 bases, 7 bases remained unmatched. Germline lookup yields CDR1 ENHRY and CDR2 SYGVKD. This CDR3 contains 15 residues. This CDR3 reads CAISESLAGVGEQFF. CDR3 DNA: TGTGCCATCAGTGAGAGTCTAGCGGGAGTAGGTGAGCAGTTCTTC.

This clone has only one observation. The rearrangement uses TRBV27 and TRBJ2-1, with TRBD2 matching 9 bases. Germline loops: CDR1 MNHEY, CDR2 SMNVEV (reference sequence). The CDR3 runs to 14 residues. Trimming removed 7 bases from V and 4 bases from J; junction bases left unmatched: 5. The CDR3 coding sequence is TGTGCCAGCAAGCTAGCGGGAATTTACAATGAGCAGTTCTTC. Amino acid sequence: CASKLAGIYNEQFF.

About this clone itself: At the DNA level, this CDR3 is encoded by other sequences in the same sample as well. The rearrangement uses TRBV28 and TRBJ2-7; 12 bases line up with TRBD2. In germline, CDR1 is MDHEN, CDR2 SYDVKM. Trimming removed 4 bases from V and 1 base from J; junction bases left unmatched: 5. This CDR3 spans 16 amino acids. CDR3 DNA: TGTGCCAGCAGTTCACGACTAGCGGGAGTATCCTACGAGCAGTACTTC. Translation: CASSSRLAGVSYEQYF.

The CDR3 nucleotides are TGTGCCAGCAGTCTTCCACTAGCGTTCTCCTACAATGAGCAGTTCTTC. Translated: CASSLPLAFSYNEQFF. The genes are TRBV28 and TRBJ2-1, with 7 bases aligning to TRBD2. The CDR3 is 16 amino acids. V lost 5 bases, J lost 0 bases, and 7 bases stayed unmatched. Germline assignment: CDR1 MDHEN and CDR2 SYDVKM.

The chain is built from TRBV9 and TRBJ2-5; weak D call: TRBD1 (6 bases). Germline loops: CDR1 SGDLS, CDR2 YYNGEE. This CDR3 region has 16 residues. The V gene lost 0 bases and the J gene lost 5 bases, with 17 bases spanning the gap. CDR3 protein: CASSVGSGATRETQYF. CDR3 DNA: TGTGCCAGCAGCGTAGGGTCAGGGGCAACACGGGAGACCCAGTACTTC.

The rearrangement joins TRBV1 to TRBJ1-5; the table's D call, TRBD1, was not checked against the DNA. TRBV1 constitutes a pseudogene. The CDR3 is 15 amino acids. CDR3 sequence: CTRVADGQGEQPQHF. The CDR3 DNA reads as TGCACCAGAGTTGCGGATGGACAGGGAGAACAGCCCCAGCATTTT.

The genes are TRBV29-1 and TRBJ2-1, with TRBD1 matching over 9 bases. From germline, CDR1 is SQVTM and CDR2 ANQGSEA. V dropped 2 bases and J dropped 15; count of bases not matched to a gene: 5. This CDR3 is 11 amino acids long. CDR3 nucleotides: TGCAGCGTTGAAAGAGGGACAGGGTGGTTCTTC. This sequence encodes CSVERGTGWFF.

The V call is TRBV27, the J call TRBJ2-1, with unresolved D. V lost 10 bases, J lost 0 bases, and 10 bases lay in between. CDR1 is MNHEY, CDR2 SMNVEV, per germline (reference sequence). The CDR3 has 13 residues. The CDR3 here is CATRWSSYNEQFF. The DNA for the CDR3 is TGTGCCACCCGATGGAGCTCCTACAATGAGCAGTTCTTC.

The chain combines TRBV19 with TRBJ2-1; TRBD1 is a possible D gene (7 bases). CDR3 length equals 16 residues. Germline V CDR1 and CDR2: LNHDA, SQIVND (reference sequence). V was pared by 6 bases and J by 9 bases, with 24 bases between. CDR3 nucleotides: TGTGCCAGTAGACCGGGTAGGGCAGGGGGGTATGGTGAGCAGTTCTTC. It is translated as CASRPGRAGGYGEQFF. Full variable domain (missing parts from reference TRBV19 and TRBJ2-1): DGGITQSPKYLFRKEGQNVTLSCEQNLNHDAMYWYRQDPGQGLRLIYYSQIVNDFQKGDIAEGYSVSREKKESFPLTVTSAQKNPTAFYLCASRPGRAGGYGEQFFGPGTRLTVL.

This chain links TRBV30 with TRBJ2-5; D might be TRBD1 (6 bases). The CDR3 consists of 12 residues. Trimming removed 4 bases from V and 6 bases from J, with 12 bases in between. CDR1 and CDR2 from the germline V gene are GTSNPN and SVGIG (reference sequence). The CDR3 is CAWTQGTKTQYF. For the CDR3, the DNA is TGTGCCTGGACGCAGGGGACAAAGACCCAGTACTTC.

This clone came up a few times. The chain joins TRBV5-4 to TRBJ2-2; D is perhaps TRBD2 (6 bases). The CDR3 runs 15 residues. Germline V CDR1 and CDR2: SGHNT, YYREEE (reference sequence). V was cut by 1 base and J by 3 bases, with 10 bases left in between. The CDR3 DNA is TGTGCCAGCAGCTTGTCGGGGGTTTACACCGGGGAGCTGTTTTTT. It is translated as CASSLSGVYTGELFF.

The chain links TRBV6-4 to TRBJ2-3; TRBD2 matches 8 bases. The germline gives CDR1 MRHNA, CDR2 SNTAGT. The CDR3 covers 14 residues. The V gene end was trimmed by 9 bases and the J gene end by 2 bases; junction bases not matched to a gene: 7. CDR3 nucleotides: TGTGCCAGAACAAGCGGGAGTGTCACAGATACGCAGTATTTT. This sequence encodes CARTSGSVTDTQYF.

The chain recombines TRBV27 with TRBJ2-7, with 8 positions matching TRBD2. CDR1 is MNHEY and CDR2 is SMNVEV in the germline V gene (reference sequence). The CDR3 loop spans 19 amino acids. V shed 5 bases, J shed 2 bases, and the junction held 20 bases outside the gene matches. The CDR3 nucleotides read TGTGCCAGCAGTGTGCACTCTACCCCGGGACTAGAAGACCCCTACGAGCAGTACTTC. Amino acids: CASSVHSTPGLEDPYEQYF.

The chain uses TRBV19 and TRBJ2-7; 7 bases align to TRBD1. The J segment lost 6 bases and the V segment lost 3 bases, leaving 8 bases of the junction unmatched. CDR1 LNHDA and CDR2 SQIVND come from the germline V gene (reference sequence). This CDR3 is 14 amino acids long. The DNA for the CDR3 is TGTGCCAGTAGTATGACACAGGGGATCTCCGAGCAGTACTTC. Residues: CASSMTQGISEQYF. The full variable domain, rest sourced from reference TRBV19 and TRBJ2-7, is DGGITQSPKYLFRKEGQNVTLSCEQNLNHDAMYWYRQDPGQGLRLIYYSQIVNDFQKGDIAEGYSVSREKKESFPLTVTSAQKNPTAFYLCASSMTQGISEQYFGPGTRLTVT.

The V call is TRBV7-2, the J call TRBJ2-4; D is ambiguous. Germline V gene sequence: CDR1 SGHTA, CDR2 FQGNSA. Between the trimmed V and J ends, which lost 5 bases and 0 bases, there was a span of 5 bases. CDR3 length equals 13 residues. CDR3 in DNA: TGTGCCAGCAGCATCATAGCCAAAAACATTCAGTACTTC. It translates to CASSIIAKNIQYF.

This chain links TRBV7-2 with TRBJ2-7; 8 nucleotides agree with TRBD2. Germline trimming cut 5 bases from V and 4 bases from J; bases unmatched to any gene: 4. From germline, CDR1 is SGHTA and CDR2 FQGNSA. There are 13 residues in the CDR3. CDR3 in amino acids: CASSQPSGYEQYF. The CDR3 DNA sequence: TGTGCCAGCAGCCAGCCTAGCGGGTACGAGCAGTACTTC. The full variable domain, in which reference TRBV7-2 and TRBJ2-7 provide the parts outside the CDR3, is GAGVSQSPSNKVTEKGKDVELRCDPISGHTALYWYRQSLGQGLEFLIYFQGNSAPDKSGLPSDRFSAERTGGSVSTLTIQRTQQEDSAVYLCASSQPSGYEQYFGPGTRLTVT.

This clone was seen a handful of times. The genes are TRBV5-1 and TRBJ2-7, with 12 bases lining up with TRBD2. There are 15 residues in the CDR3. The trim removed 4 bases at V and 3 bases at J, leaving 5 bases unmatched. Germline V gives CDR1 SGHRS, CDR2 YFSETQ. The CDR3 loop reads CASSIGTSGLYEQYF. CDR3 coding DNA: TGCGCCAGCAGCATAGGGACTAGCGGGCTCTACGAGCAGTACTTC.

The genes are TRBV12-5 and TRBJ2-5; a possible D gene is TRBD1 (6 bases). This CDR3 comprises 16 residues. The V end lost 6 bases, the J end lost 4 bases, and 21 bases lay between the germline ends. Germline values: CDR1 LGHNT, CDR2 FRNRAP. In DNA form, the CDR3 reads TGTGCTAGTGGATCTTTTACAGGGCGGGCAATAGAGACCCAGTACTTC. The encoded protein is CASGSFTGRAIETQYF.

This chain uses TRBV4-2 with TRBJ2-3, with TRBD2 matching 9 bases. Germline CDR1 is LGHNA and CDR2 is YNFKEQ. The CDR3 spans 17 residues. The junction had 8 bases not matched to a gene; V was cut back by 0 bases and J by 4 bases. This chain's CDR3 is CASSQDFAGGPPDTQYF. Written as DNA, the CDR3 is TGTGCCAGCAGCCAAGATTTTGCGGGAGGGCCCCCAGATACGCAGTATTTT.

This rearrangement joins TRBV9 to TRBJ1-4, with D possibly TRBD1 on 6 matching bases. This CDR3 is built from 15 residues. Germline assignment: CDR1 SGDLS and CDR2 YYNGEE. V was trimmed by 3 bases and J by 0 bases, leaving 9 bases between them. CDR3 in amino acids: CASSEGGTTNEKLFF. The CDR3 bases are TGTGCCAGCAGCGAGGGGGGGACAACTAATGAAAAACTGTTTTTT.